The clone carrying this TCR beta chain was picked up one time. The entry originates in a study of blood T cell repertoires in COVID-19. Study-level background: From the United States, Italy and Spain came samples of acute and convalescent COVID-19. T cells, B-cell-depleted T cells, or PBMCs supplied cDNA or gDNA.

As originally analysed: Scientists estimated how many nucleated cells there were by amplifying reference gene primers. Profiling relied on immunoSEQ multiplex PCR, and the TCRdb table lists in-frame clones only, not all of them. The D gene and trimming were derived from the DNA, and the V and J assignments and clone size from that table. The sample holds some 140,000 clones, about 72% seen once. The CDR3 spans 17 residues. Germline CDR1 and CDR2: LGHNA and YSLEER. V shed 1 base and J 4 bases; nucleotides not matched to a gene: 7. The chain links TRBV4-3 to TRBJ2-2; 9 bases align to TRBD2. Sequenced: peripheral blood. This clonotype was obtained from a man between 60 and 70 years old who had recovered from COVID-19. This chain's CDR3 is CASSQGLGLAGTGELFF. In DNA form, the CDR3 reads TGCGCCAGCAGCCAAGGGCTGGGACTAGCTGGCACCGGGGAGCTGTTTTTT.